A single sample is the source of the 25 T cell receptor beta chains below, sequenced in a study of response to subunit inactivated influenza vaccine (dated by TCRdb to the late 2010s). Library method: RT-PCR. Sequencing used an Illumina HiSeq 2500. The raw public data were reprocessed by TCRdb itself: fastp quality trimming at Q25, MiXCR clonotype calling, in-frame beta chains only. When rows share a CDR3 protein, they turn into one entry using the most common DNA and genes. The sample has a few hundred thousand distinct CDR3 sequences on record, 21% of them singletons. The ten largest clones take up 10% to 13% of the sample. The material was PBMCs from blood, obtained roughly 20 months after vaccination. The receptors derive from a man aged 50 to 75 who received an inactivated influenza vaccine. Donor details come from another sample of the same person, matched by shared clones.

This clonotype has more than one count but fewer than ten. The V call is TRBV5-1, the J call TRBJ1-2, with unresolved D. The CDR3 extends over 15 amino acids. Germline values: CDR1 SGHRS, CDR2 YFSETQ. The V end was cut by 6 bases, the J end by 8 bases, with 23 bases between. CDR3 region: CASKPDHRVPGGYTF. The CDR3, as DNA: TGCGCCAGCAAGCCAGACCACCGGGTCCCGGGCGGCTACACCTTC. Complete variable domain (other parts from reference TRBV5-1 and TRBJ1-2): KAGVTQTPRYLIKTRGQQVTLSCSPISGHRSVSWYQQTPGQGLQFLFEYFSETQRNKGNFPGRFSGRQFSNSRSEMNVSTLELGDSALYLCASKPDHRVPGGYTFGSGTRLTVV.

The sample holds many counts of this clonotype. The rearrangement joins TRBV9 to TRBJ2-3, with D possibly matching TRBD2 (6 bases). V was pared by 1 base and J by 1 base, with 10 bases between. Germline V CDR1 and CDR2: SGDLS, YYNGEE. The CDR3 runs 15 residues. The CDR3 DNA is TGTGCCAGCAGCGTAAGCGGAGGGGGCACAGATACGCAGTATTTT. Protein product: CASSVSGGGTDTQYF.

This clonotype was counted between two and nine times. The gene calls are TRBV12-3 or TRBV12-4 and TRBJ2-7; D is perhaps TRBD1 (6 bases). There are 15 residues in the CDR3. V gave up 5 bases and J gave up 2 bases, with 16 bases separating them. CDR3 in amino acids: CASSPTLQGTYEQYF. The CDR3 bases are TGTGCCAGCAGTCCGACCTTACAGGGAACCTACGAGCAGTACTTC.

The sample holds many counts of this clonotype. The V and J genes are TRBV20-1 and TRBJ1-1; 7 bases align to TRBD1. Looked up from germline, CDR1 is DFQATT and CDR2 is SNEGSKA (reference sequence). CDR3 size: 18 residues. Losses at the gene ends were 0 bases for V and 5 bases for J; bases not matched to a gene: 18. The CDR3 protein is CSARDSDRVLAQDTEAFF. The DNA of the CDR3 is TGCAGTGCTAGAGATAGCGACAGGGTATTAGCTCAGGATACTGAAGCTTTCTTT.

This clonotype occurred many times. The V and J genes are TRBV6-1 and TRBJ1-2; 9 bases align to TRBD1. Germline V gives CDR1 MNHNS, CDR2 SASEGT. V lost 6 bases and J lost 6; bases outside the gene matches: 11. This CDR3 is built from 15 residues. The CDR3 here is CASSSDRGAHDGYTF. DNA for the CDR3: TGTGCCAGCAGCTCCGACAGGGGGGCGCATGATGGCTACACCTTC.

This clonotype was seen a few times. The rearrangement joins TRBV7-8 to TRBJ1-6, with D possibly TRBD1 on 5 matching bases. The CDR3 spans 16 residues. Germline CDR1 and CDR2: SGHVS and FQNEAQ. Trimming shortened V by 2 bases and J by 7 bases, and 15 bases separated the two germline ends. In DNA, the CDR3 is TGTGCCAGCAGCTTATTCGGGCGGCGGGGCAATTCACCCCTCCACTTT. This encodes CASSLFGRRGNSPLHF.

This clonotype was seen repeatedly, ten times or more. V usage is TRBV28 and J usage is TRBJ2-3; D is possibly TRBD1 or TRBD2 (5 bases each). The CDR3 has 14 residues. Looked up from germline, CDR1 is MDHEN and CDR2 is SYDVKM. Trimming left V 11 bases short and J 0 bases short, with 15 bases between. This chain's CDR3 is CACSRDRSTDTQYF. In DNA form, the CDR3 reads TGTGCCTGTTCCAGGGACCGAAGCACAGATACGCAGTATTTT. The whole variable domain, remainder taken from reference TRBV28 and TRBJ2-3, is DVKVTQSSRYLVKRTGEKVFLECVQDMDHENMFWYRQDPGLGLRLIYFSYDVKMKEKGDIPEGYSVSREKKERFSLILESASTNQTSMYLCACSRDRSTDTQYFGPGTRLTVL.

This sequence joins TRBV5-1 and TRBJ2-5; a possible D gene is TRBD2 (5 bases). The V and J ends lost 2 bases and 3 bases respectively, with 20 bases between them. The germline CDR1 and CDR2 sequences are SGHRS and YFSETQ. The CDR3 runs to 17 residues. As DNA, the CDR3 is TGCGCCAGCAGCTTACAGCCCGCAAGGCAGGAGGAAGAGACCCAGTACTTC. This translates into CASSLQPARQEEETQYF. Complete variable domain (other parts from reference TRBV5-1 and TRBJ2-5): KAGVTQTPRYLIKTRGQQVTLSCSPISGHRSVSWYQQTPGQGLQFLFEYFSETQRNKGNFPGRFSGRQFSNSRSEMNVSTLELGDSALYLCASSLQPARQEEETQYFGPGTRLLVL.

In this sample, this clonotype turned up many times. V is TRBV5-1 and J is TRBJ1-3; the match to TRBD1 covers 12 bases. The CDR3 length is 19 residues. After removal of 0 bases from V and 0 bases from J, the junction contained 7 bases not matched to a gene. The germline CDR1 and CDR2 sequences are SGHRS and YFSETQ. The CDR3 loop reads CASSLEGQGAPISGNTIYF. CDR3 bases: TGCGCCAGCAGCTTGGAGGGACAGGGGGCGCCGATCTCTGGAAACACCATATATTTT.

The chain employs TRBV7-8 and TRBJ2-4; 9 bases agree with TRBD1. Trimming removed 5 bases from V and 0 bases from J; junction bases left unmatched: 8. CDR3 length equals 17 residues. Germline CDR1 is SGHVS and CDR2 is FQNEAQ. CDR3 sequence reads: CASSRTGGLGAKNIQYF. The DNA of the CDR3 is TGTGCCAGCAGCCGAACAGGGGGCTTGGGAGCCAAAAACATTCAGTACTTC.

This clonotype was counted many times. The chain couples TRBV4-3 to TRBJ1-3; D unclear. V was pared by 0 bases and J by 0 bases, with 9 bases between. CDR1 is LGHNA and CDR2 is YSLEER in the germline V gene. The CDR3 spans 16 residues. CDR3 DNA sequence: TGCGCCAGCAGCCAAGATCACAGTAGCTCTGGAAACACCATATATTTT. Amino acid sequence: CASSQDHSSSGNTIYF.

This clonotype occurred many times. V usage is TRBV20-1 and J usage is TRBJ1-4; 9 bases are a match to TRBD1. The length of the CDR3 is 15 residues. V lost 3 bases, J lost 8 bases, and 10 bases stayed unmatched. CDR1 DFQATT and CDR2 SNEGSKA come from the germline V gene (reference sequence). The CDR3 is CSARGWDREGEKLFF. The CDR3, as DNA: TGCAGTGCTAGGGGATGGGACAGGGAAGGAGAAAAACTGTTTTTT.

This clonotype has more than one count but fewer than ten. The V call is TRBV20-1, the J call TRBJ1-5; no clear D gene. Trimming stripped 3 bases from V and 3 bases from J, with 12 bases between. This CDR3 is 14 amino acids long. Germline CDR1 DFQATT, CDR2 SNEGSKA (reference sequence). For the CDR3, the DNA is TGCAGTGCTAGGGCCGGACCGGTCAATCAGCCCCAGCATTTT. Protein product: CSARAGPVNQPQHF.

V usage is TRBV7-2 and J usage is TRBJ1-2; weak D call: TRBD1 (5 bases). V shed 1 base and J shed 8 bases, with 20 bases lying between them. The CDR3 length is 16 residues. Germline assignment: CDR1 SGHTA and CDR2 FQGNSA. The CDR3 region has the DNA TGTGCCAGCAGCTTAGTTGGAGTGGGGACCGACTCGGGCTACACCTTC. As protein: CASSLVGVGTDSGYTF. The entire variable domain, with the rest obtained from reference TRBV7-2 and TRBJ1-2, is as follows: GAGVSQSPSNKVTEKGKDVELRCDPISGHTALYWYRQSLGQGLEFLIYFQGNSAPDKSGLPSDRFSAERTGGSVSTLTIQRTQQEDSAVYLCASSLVGVGTDSGYTFGSGTRLTVV.

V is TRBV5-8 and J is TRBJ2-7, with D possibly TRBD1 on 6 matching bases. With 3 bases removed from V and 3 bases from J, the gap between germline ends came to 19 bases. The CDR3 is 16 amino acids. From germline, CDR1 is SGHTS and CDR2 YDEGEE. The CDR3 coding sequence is TGTGCCAGCAGCTACAGGGTCGGCGGGTCTATCTACGAGCAGTACTTC. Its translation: CASSYRVGGSIYEQYF.

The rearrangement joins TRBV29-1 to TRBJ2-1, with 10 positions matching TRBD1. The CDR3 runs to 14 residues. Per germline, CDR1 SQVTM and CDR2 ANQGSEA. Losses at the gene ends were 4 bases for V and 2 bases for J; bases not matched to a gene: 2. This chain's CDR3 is CSVGDRGPYNEQFF. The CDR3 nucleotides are TGCAGCGTTGGGGACAGGGGACCCTACAATGAGCAGTTCTTC.

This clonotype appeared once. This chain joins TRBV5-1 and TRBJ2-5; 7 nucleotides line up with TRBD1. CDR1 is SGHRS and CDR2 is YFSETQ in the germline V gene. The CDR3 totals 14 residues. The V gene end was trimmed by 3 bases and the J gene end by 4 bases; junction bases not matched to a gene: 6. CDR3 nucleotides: TGCGCCAGCAGCTGGAACAGGGGCGGAGAGACCCAGTACTTC. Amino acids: CASSWNRGGETQYF.

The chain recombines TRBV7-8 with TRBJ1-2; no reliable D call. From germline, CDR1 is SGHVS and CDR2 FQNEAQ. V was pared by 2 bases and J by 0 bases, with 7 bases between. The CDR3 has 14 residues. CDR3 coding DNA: TGTGCCAGCAGCTTAAACGCCGCTAACTATGGCTACACCTTC. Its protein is CASSLNAANYGYTF.

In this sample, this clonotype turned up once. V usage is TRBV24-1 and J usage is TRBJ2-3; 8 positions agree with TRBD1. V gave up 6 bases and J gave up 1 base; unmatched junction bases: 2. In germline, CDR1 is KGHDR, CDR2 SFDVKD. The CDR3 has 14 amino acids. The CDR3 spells CATSPDRGTDTQYF. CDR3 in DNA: TGTGCCACCAGTCCGGACAGGGGCACAGATACGCAGTATTTT.

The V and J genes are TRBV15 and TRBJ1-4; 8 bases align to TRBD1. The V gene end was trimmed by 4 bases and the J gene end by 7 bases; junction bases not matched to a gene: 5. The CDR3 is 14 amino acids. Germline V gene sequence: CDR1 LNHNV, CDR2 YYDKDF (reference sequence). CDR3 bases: TGTGCCACCAGCAAACAGGGGGGAGTTGAAAAACTGTTTTTT. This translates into CATSKQGGVEKLFF.

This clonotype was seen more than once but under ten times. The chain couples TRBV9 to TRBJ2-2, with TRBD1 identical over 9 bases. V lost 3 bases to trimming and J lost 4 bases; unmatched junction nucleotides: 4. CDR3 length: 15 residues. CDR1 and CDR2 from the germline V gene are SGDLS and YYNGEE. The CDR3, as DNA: TGTGCCAGCAGCGCCGGACAGGGGATCACCGGGGAGCTGTTTTTT. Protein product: CASSAGQGITGELFF.

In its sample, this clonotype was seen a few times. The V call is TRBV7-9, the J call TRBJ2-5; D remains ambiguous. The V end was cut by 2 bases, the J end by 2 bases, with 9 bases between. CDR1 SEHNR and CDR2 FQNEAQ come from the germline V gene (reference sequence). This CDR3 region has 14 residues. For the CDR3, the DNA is TGTGCCAGCAGCTTAATGGCAGCACAAGAGACCCAGTACTTC. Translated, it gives CASSLMAAQETQYF. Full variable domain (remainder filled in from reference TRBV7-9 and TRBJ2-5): DTGVSQNPRHKITKRGQNVTFRCDPISEHNRLYWYRQTLGQGPEFLTYFQNEAQLEKSRLLSDRFSAERPKGSFSTLEIQRTEQGDSAMYLCASSLMAAQETQYFGPGTRLLVL.

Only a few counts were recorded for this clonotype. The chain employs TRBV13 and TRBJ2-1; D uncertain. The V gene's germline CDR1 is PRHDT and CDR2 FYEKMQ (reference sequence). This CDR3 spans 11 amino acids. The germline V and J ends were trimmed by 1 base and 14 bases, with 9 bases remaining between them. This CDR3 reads CASSLDGPEFF. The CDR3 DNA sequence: TGTGCCAGCAGCTTAGACGGACCCGAGTTCTTC. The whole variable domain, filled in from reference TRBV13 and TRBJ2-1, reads AAGVIQSPRHLIKEKRETATLKCYPIPRHDTVYWYQQGPGQDPQFLISFYEKMQSDKGSIPDRFSAQQFSDYHSELNMSSLELGDSALYFCASSLDGPEFFGPGTRLTVL.

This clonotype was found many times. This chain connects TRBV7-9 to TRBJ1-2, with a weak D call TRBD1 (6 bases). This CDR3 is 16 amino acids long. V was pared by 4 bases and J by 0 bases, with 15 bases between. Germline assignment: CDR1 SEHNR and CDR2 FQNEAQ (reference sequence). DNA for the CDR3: TGTGCCAGCAGCTACCCTGGGGACAAAGCTAACTATGGCTACACCTTC. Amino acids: CASSYPGDKANYGYTF. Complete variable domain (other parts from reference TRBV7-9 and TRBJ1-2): DTGVSQNPRHKITKRGQNVTFRCDPISEHNRLYWYRQTLGQGPEFLTYFQNEAQLEKSRLLSDRFSAERPKGSFSTLEIQRTEQGDSAMYLCASSYPGDKANYGYTFGSGTRLTVV.

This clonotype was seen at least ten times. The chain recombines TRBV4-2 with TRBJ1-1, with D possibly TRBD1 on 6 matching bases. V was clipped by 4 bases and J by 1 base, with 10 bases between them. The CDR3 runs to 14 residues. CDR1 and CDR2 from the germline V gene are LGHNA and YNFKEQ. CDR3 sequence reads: CASSLGGRNTEAFF. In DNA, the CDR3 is TGTGCCAGCAGCCTTGGGGGCAGGAACACTGAAGCTTTCTTT.